The 29 T cell receptor beta chains reported below all come from one sample, sequenced in a study of blood T cell repertoires in COVID-19. Data came from immunoSEQ multiplex PCR; TCRdb stores just in-frame clones and leaves some out. The sample has 200,000 to 250,000 clones; around 86% are singletons. The sample taken for sequencing was peripheral blood. All receptors derive from a man aged 80 or over with acute or convalescent COVID-19.

This CDR3 reads CASSRNYEAFF. CDR3 bases: TGTGCCAGCAGCCGGAACTATGAAGCTTTCTTT. The chain carries TRBV5-8 and TRBJ1-1; D remains unclear. From germline, CDR1 is SGHTS and CDR2 YDEGEE. With 4 bases removed from V and 7 bases from J, the gap between germline ends came to 8 bases. This CDR3 has 11 amino acids.

The V call is TRBV9, the J call TRBJ2-1; D is perhaps TRBD2 (6 bases). The germline V gene encodes CDR1 SGDLS and CDR2 YYNGEE. V was shortened by 0 bases and J by 4 bases, with 14 bases between the two germline ends. The CDR3 has 16 amino acids. The DNA of the CDR3 is TGTGCCAGCAGCGTAGTAGAACTAGCTACGTACAATGAGCAGTTCTTC. This gives the protein CASSVVELATYNEQFF.

The chain links TRBV4-2 to TRBJ1-2, with D maybe TRBD1 (6 bases). V lost 0 bases and J 6 bases, leaving 14 bases between the germline ends. CDR3 length equals 15 residues. Germline V CDR1 and CDR2: LGHNA, YNFKEQ. CDR3 amino acids: CASSQDVGGRDGYTF. CDR3 sequence (DNA): TGTGCCAGCAGCCAAGATGTCGGGGGGCGGGATGGCTACACCTTC.

Of note for this clone: This sample also contains other DNA sequences that code for the same CDR3. The chain employs TRBV9 and TRBJ1-1; D ambiguous. This CDR3 is built from 13 residues. Trimming left V 0 bases short and J 1 base short, with 4 bases between. The V gene's germline CDR1 is SGDLS and CDR2 YYNGEE. CDR3 amino acids: CASSVGRNTEAFF. The DNA of the CDR3 is TGTGCCAGCAGCGTAGGGAGGAACACTGAAGCTTTCTTT.

This clone was counted only a few times. The rearrangement uses TRBV25-1 and TRBJ1-3; D call uncertain. Germline CDR1 and CDR2: MGHDK and SYGVNS. There are 13 residues in the CDR3. Deletions cut 2 bases from V and 0 bases from J, with 2 bases between. CDR3 DNA: TGTGCCAGCAGTGAACACTCTGGAAACACCATATATTTT. It translates to CASSEHSGNTIYF.

V gene TRBV2 combines with J gene TRBJ1-1; D gene ambiguous. Trimming removed 5 bases from V and 1 base from J, with 8 bases in between. The CDR3 spans 13 residues. Per the germline V gene, CDR1 is SNHLY and CDR2 is FYNNEI. The DNA of the CDR3 is TGTGCCAGCAGTTATCTCAGGAACACTGAAGCTTTCTTT. This codes for CASSYLRNTEAFF.

This chain joins TRBV5-4 and TRBJ1-6; D possibly corresponds to TRBD1 (5 bases). The CDR3 loop spans 17 amino acids. Trimming took 2 bases from V and 0 from J, leaving 12 bases between them. Germline V CDR1 and CDR2: SGHNT, YYREEE (reference sequence). CDR3 DNA sequence: TGTGCCAGCAGCTTAGGGGCGGTCAGCTCCTATAATTCACCCCTCCACTTT. This translates into CASSLGAVSSYNSPLHF. The full variable domain, completed using reference TRBV5-4 and TRBJ1-6, is ETGVTQSPTHLIKTRGQQVTLRCSSQSGHNTVSWYQQALGQGPQFIFQYYREEENGRGNFPPRFSGLQFPNYSSELNVNALELDDSALYLCASSLGAVSSYNSPLHFGNGTRLTVT.

The chain combines TRBV6-5 with TRBJ2-7; 10 positions match TRBD1. In germline, CDR1 is MNHEY, CDR2 SVGAGI. The CDR3 runs 15 residues. V was clipped by 0 bases and J by 6 bases; unmatched bases: 5. CDR3 sequence reads: CASSYSGQGFSEQYF. In DNA, the CDR3 is TGTGCCAGCAGTTACTCGGGACAGGGGTTTTCCGAGCAGTACTTC.

The genes are TRBV20-1 and TRBJ2-1, with 9 bases aligning to TRBD2. The germline CDR1 and CDR2 sequences are DFQATT and SNEGSKA (reference sequence). The CDR3 is 17 residues long. The V and J ends lost 3 bases and 7 bases, in that order; junction bases with no gene match: 16. CDR3 sequence reads: CSASGPISGGGGNEQFF. CDR3 DNA: TGCAGTGCTAGTGGCCCCATTAGCGGGGGAGGAGGGAATGAGCAGTTCTTC.

This chain links TRBV4-2 with TRBJ2-3; possible D gene TRBD2, 6 bases. In germline, CDR1 is LGHNA, CDR2 YNFKEQ. The CDR3 is 17 residues long. Deletions cut 0 bases from V and 2 bases from J, with 15 bases between. This CDR3 is CASSQEWLAADTDTQYF. CDR3 DNA sequence: TGTGCCAGCAGCCAAGAGTGGTTAGCGGCAGACACAGATACGCAGTATTTT.

The chain uses TRBV7-2 and TRBJ2-7, with a weak D call TRBD2 (5 bases). Germline CDR1 reads SGHTA; CDR2 reads FQGNSA. The CDR3 length is 15 residues. V lost 1 base, J lost 4 bases, and 14 bases lay in between. CDR3 in DNA: TGTGCCAGCAGCTTAGAACCGGGGTGGGAGTACGAGCAGTACTTC. Protein product: CASSLEPGWEYEQYF.

This chain links TRBV4-3 with TRBJ2-6, with 8 bases aligning to TRBD1. Losses at the gene ends were 0 bases for V and 3 bases for J; bases not matched to a gene: 7. Germline V lookup: CDR1 LGHNA, CDR2 YSLEER. This CDR3 comprises 18 residues. The CDR3 region is CASSQDMAGGFGANVLTF. For the CDR3, the DNA is TGCGCCAGCAGCCAAGATATGGCAGGGGGCTTTGGGGCCAACGTCCTGACTTTC.

The chain links TRBV7-3 to TRBJ2-2, with D possibly TRBD2 on 6 matching bases. There are 19 residues in the CDR3. Between the trimmed V and J ends, which lost 5 bases and 0 bases, there was a span of 22 bases. Germline loops: CDR1 SGHTA, CDR2 FQGTGA. The CDR3 DNA sequence: TGTGCCAGCAGCCCCCGGGGTAGCGGCCTCCTCGCGAACACCGGGGAGCTGTTTTTT. Translated, it gives CASSPRGSGLLANTGELFF.

The chain employs TRBV19 and TRBJ1-5, with TRBD1 matching 8 bases. V shed 3 bases, J shed 14 bases, and the junction held 6 bases outside the gene matches. The CDR3 extends over 12 amino acids. CDR1 is LNHDA, CDR2 SQIVND, per germline (reference sequence). CDR3 sequence: CASSIGQGPEHF. The CDR3, as DNA: TGTGCCAGTAGTATCGGACAGGGACCTGAGCATTTT.

The gene calls are TRBV28 and TRBJ2-7; 9 bases line up with TRBD2. Germline values: CDR1 MDHEN, CDR2 SYDVKM. J lost 7 bases, V lost 7 bases, and 8 bases had no gene match. The CDR3 has 13 amino acids. CDR3: CASMGLARWEQYF. The CDR3 region has the DNA TGTGCCAGCATGGGACTAGCCCGATGGGAGCAGTACTTC.

The gene calls are TRBV10-3 and TRBJ2-5; 12 bases align to TRBD1. V shed 3 bases, J shed 7 bases, and the junction held 9 bases outside the gene matches. The CDR3 is made up of 16 amino acids. Germline values: CDR1 ENHRY, CDR2 SYGVKD. The CDR3 region is CAISDRRDRGRRTQYF. CDR3 sequence (DNA): TGTGCCATCAGTGACCGCCGGGACAGGGGGCGACGGACCCAGTACTTC.

CDR3 sequence reads: CASGSKGVRYEQYF. The CDR3 DNA reads TGTGCCAGCGGGTCCAAGGGGGTGAGGTACGAGCAGTACTTC. The rearrangement joins TRBV21-1 to TRBJ2-7; the D call in the table, TRBD1, was not verified against the DNA. TRBV21-1 is recorded as a pseudogene. The CDR3 runs 14 residues.

The gene calls are TRBV27 and TRBJ1-1; unclear D gene. Germline V gives CDR1 MNHEY, CDR2 SMNVEV (reference sequence). Trimming pared 2 bases from V and 0 bases from J, leaving 7 bases between. This CDR3 contains 14 residues. The CDR3 nucleotides are TGTGCCAGCAGTTTAGGGCGGGTGAACACTGAAGCTTTCTTT. Protein: CASSLGRVNTEAFF.

The V call is TRBV7-9, the J call TRBJ2-1, with TRBD1 matching over 10 bases. The germline CDR1 and CDR2 sequences are SEHNR and FQNEAQ (reference sequence). The junction had 6 bases not matched to a gene; V was cut back by 3 bases and J by 4 bases. The CDR3 has 16 residues. For the CDR3, the DNA is TGTGCCAGCAGCTTGGGGACAGGGGCTATTTACAATGAGCAGTTCTTC. This gives the protein CASSLGTGAIYNEQFF.

This chain connects TRBV10-3 to TRBJ2-1; 12 nucleotides line up with TRBD1. The CDR3 has 17 amino acids. Germline values: CDR1 ENHRY, CDR2 SYGVKD. V was clipped by 6 bases and J by 5 bases; unmatched bases: 11. The CDR3 DNA sequence: TGTGCCATCAGCGCCGGGACAGGGGGCTTCGGGGACAATGAGCAGTTCTTC. It is translated as CAISAGTGGFGDNEQFF.

The chain carries TRBV29-1 and TRBJ2-5; 7 nucleotides line up with TRBD1. With 5 bases clipped from V and 2 bases from J, the junction kept 20 bases outside the gene matches. The CDR3 totals 18 residues. Germline values: CDR1 SQVTM, CDR2 ANQGSEA. The CDR3 DNA sequence: TGCAGCGTTAGTCCATTAGTCCCGGGACAGCAGACTCAAGAGACCCAGTACTTC. Protein sequence: CSVSPLVPGQQTQETQYF. Together with reference TRBV29-1 and TRBJ2-5, the CDR3 gives the full variable domain: SAVISQKPSRDICQRGTSLTIQCQVDSQVTMMFWYRQQPGQSLTLIATANQGSEATYESGFVIDKFPISRPNLTFSTLTVSNMSPEDSSIYLCSVSPLVPGQQTQETQYFGPGTRLLVL.

The gene calls are TRBV9 and TRBJ2-2; 7 bases agree with TRBD2. Germline V gene sequence: CDR1 SGDLS, CDR2 YYNGEE. The CDR3 consists of 15 residues. The V gene end was trimmed by 0 bases and the J gene end by 5 bases; junction bases not matched to a gene: 4. The CDR3: CASSVDPGGTGELFF. The CDR3 DNA is TGTGCCAGCAGCGTAGATCCGGGGGGAACCGGGGAGCTGTTTTTT.

V gene TRBV7-2 combines with J gene TRBJ2-5; 12 bases are a match to TRBD1. The V gene end was trimmed by 5 bases and the J gene end by 6 bases; junction bases not matched to a gene: 7. The germline gives CDR1 SGHTA, CDR2 FQGNSA. The length of the CDR3 is 15 residues. CDR3 sequence: CASSLGTGGGKTQYF. DNA for the CDR3: TGTGCCAGCAGCCTAGGGACAGGGGGCGGAAAGACCCAGTACTTC. The full variable domain, completed using reference TRBV7-2 and TRBJ2-5, is GAGVSQSPSNKVTEKGKDVELRCDPISGHTALYWYRQSLGQGLEFLIYFQGNSAPDKSGLPSDRFSAERTGGSVSTLTIQRTQQEDSAVYLCASSLGTGGGKTQYFGPGTRLLVL.

The chain employs TRBV5-8 and TRBJ2-1; D possibly corresponds to TRBD2 (6 bases). The CDR3 has 12 amino acids. The germline V and J ends were trimmed by 0 bases and 12 bases, with 10 bases remaining between them. Germline loops: CDR1 SGHTS, CDR2 YDEGEE. The CDR3 sequence: CASSLGTTRQFF. The CDR3, as DNA: TGTGCCAGCAGCTTGGGGACTACCAGGCAGTTCTTC.

The V call is TRBV28, the J call TRBJ1-6, with D hard to call. With 5 bases removed from V and 9 bases from J, the gap between germline ends came to 14 bases. Germline CDR1 MDHEN, CDR2 SYDVKM. CDR3 length equals 14 residues. In DNA, the CDR3 is TGTGCCAGCAGTCCCACTAGGACTAGTTCACCCCTCCACTTT. It codes for CASSPTRTSSPLHF.

The chain is built from TRBV18 and TRBJ2-1; 8 bases are a match to TRBD2. The CDR3 covers 15 residues. Germline V gene data show CDR1 as KGHSH and CDR2 as LQKENI. V was clipped by 6 bases and J by 3 bases; unmatched bases: 7. Here the CDR3 DNA reads TGTGCCAGCTCGGAGACACTAGCGGACTACAATGAGCAGTTCTTC. Translated: CASSETLADYNEQFF.

This chain connects TRBV2 to TRBJ1-2; D is undetermined. The CDR3 sequence is 14 residues long. Deletions cut 7 bases from V and 4 bases from J, with 16 bases between. Germline V CDR1 and CDR2: SNHLY, FYNNEI. The CDR3 protein is CASTSGRGGYGYTF. The CDR3 DNA is TGTGCCAGCACTTCCGGGAGAGGCGGCTATGGCTACACCTTC. The full variable domain, completed using reference TRBV2 and TRBJ1-2, is EPEVTQTPSHQVTQMGQEVILRCVPISNHLYFYWYRQILGQKVEFLVSFYNNEISEKSEIFDDQFSVERPDGSNFTLKIRSTKLEDSAMYFCASTSGRGGYGYTFGSGTRLTVV.

This clone was detected only once. The chain joins TRBV3-1 (or the pseudogene TRBV3-2) to TRBJ2-5; D perhaps matches TRBD2 (6 bases). This CDR3 region has 15 residues. The germline CDR1 and CDR2 sequences are LGHDT and YNNKEL (reference sequence). V lost 4 bases and J lost 5, with 17 bases in between. CDR3 nucleotides: TGTGCCAGCAGCCCCTCCCCCCGGGGAGGTGAGACCCAGTACTTC. Amino acids: CASSPSPRGGETQYF.

J is TRBJ2-7 and V is TRBV28; 11 nucleotides match TRBD1. From germline, CDR1 is MDHEN and CDR2 SYDVKM. The CDR3 runs to 15 residues. With 4 bases clipped from V and 2 bases from J, the junction kept 4 bases outside the gene matches. The CDR3 sequence: CASSSRTGGPYEQYF. CDR3 nucleotide sequence: TGTGCCAGCAGTTCGAGGACAGGGGGCCCCTACGAGCAGTACTTC.